The 23 T cell receptor beta chains listed next were all sequenced from one sample in a study of blood T cell repertoires in COVID-19. Using immunoSEQ multiplex PCR, the repertoire was profiled, and TCRdb retains in-frame clones only, with some absent. The sample records about 22,000 clones, roughly nine tenths being singletons. The sample was peripheral blood. The receptors come from a human donor with active COVID-19. The donor label of this sample is uncertain.

This clone came up once. This sequence joins TRBV6-6 and TRBJ2-5, with 10 bases that match TRBD2. The ends lost 2 bases at V and 0 bases at J; junction bases unmatched: 3. The V gene's germline CDR1 is MNHNY and CDR2 SVGAGI (reference sequence). CDR3 size: 16 residues. The CDR3: CASSYELAGYQETQYF. CDR3 nucleotide sequence: TGTGCCAGCAGTTACGAACTAGCGGGGTACCAAGAGACCCAGTACTTC.

This chain connects TRBV7-2 to TRBJ1-2; D unclear. Germline lookup yields CDR1 SGHTA and CDR2 FQGNSA. The CDR3 loop spans 17 amino acids. The V and J ends lost 1 base and 4 bases respectively, with 19 bases between them. The CDR3: CASSLGGVEAMIYGYTF. Written as DNA, the CDR3 is TGTGCCAGCAGCTTAGGCGGGGTGGAGGCGATGATCTATGGCTACACCTTC.

V is TRBV2 and J is TRBJ2-7, with a possible D match to TRBD2 (5 bases). The CDR3 runs to 12 residues. CDR1 SNHLY and CDR2 FYNNEI come from the germline V gene. V gave up 5 bases and J gave up 4 bases, with 9 bases separating them. CDR3 protein: CASSLGLYEQYF. The DNA for the CDR3 is TGTGCCAGCAGTCTTGGACTTTACGAGCAGTACTTC.

The sample holds one count of this clone. This chain links TRBV19 with TRBJ1-2; TRBD1 aligns across 11 bases. CDR3 size: 18 residues. The V gene end was trimmed by 3 bases and the J gene end by 4 bases; junction bases not matched to a gene: 13. CDR1 LNHDA and CDR2 SQIVND come from the germline V gene (reference sequence). The CDR3 region has the DNA TGTGCCAGTAGTATCCCCATAGGACAGGGGGCAGCAATCTATGGCTACACCTTC. Translating gives CASSIPIGQGAAIYGYTF.

The chain combines TRBV6-2 or TRBV6-3 with TRBJ2-3; TRBD2 agrees at 10 bases. Germline V lookup: CDR1 MNHEY, CDR2 SVGEGT. The CDR3 contains 17 residues. Losses at the gene ends were 2 bases for V and 6 bases for J; bases not matched to a gene: 11. CDR3 residues: CASSYLGLASPRDTQYF. CDR3 in DNA: TGTGCCAGCAGTTACCTGGGACTAGCGTCCCCACGCGATACGCAGTATTTT.

The genes are TRBV28 and TRBJ2-1; no clear D. Germline CDR1 MDHEN, CDR2 SYDVKM. CDR3 length: 11 residues. V lost 8 bases, J lost 4 bases, and 6 bases lay in between. CDR3 loop: CASSGYNEQFF. CDR3 bases: TGTGCCAGCTCCGGGTACAATGAGCAGTTCTTC.

The chain recombines TRBV11-3 with TRBJ2-3; perhaps TRBD2 as D (7 bases). The germline V and J ends were trimmed by 5 bases and 1 base, with 13 bases remaining between them. CDR1 is SGHNT, CDR2 YENEEA, per germline. This CDR3 region has 15 residues. The CDR3 spells CASSRGDTRTDTQYF. The CDR3 DNA sequence: TGTGCCAGCAGCCGGGGGGACACCCGCACAGATACGCAGTATTTT.

J is TRBJ2-1 and V is TRBV19; 8 nucleotides line up with TRBD1. Germline CDR1 LNHDA, CDR2 SQIVND (reference sequence). The CDR3 is 15 residues long. V gave up 5 bases and J gave up 6 bases; unmatched junction bases: 9. CDR3 amino acids: CASSQMRDRLNEQFF. The CDR3 region has the DNA TGTGCCAGTAGTCAAATGAGGGACAGGCTCAATGAGCAGTTCTTC.

The rearrangement joins TRBV11-3 to TRBJ1-4, with D unclear. V was trimmed by 2 bases and J by 0 bases, leaving 13 bases between them. This CDR3 has 17 residues. The V gene's germline CDR1 is SGHNT and CDR2 YENEEA. The DNA of the CDR3 is TGTGCCAGCAGCTTACTAGCCTCAAAGGCAACTAATGAAAAACTGTTTTTT. It encodes CASSLLASKATNEKLFF.

This chain connects TRBV2 to TRBJ1-2; TRBD1 aligns across 7 bases. Germline CDR1 reads SNHLY; CDR2 reads FYNNEI. The junction had 6 bases not matched to a gene; V was cut back by 6 bases and J by 5 bases. There are 13 residues in the CDR3. The DNA for the CDR3 is TGTGCCAGCAGCCTCGGGACAGCTTATGGCTACACCTTC. As protein: CASSLGTAYGYTF. Drawing the rest from reference TRBV2 and TRBJ1-2, the complete variable domain is EPEVTQTPSHQVTQMGQEVILRCVPISNHLYFYWYRQILGQKVEFLVSFYNNEISEKSEIFDDQFSVERPDGSNFTLKIRSTKLEDSAMYFCASSLGTAYGYTFGSGTRLTVV.

This chain uses TRBV20-1 with TRBJ2-5, with TRBD2 matching 10 bases. The germline CDR1 and CDR2 sequences are DFQATT and SNEGSKA (reference sequence). The trim removed 3 bases at V and 0 bases at J, leaving 4 bases unmatched. The CDR3 contains 15 residues. CDR3 nucleotide sequence: TGCAGTGCTAGTCTAGCGGGGGTTTACCAAGAGACCCAGTACTTC. It translates to CSASLAGVYQETQYF.

This clone was recorded once. The chain recombines TRBV5-6 with TRBJ1-5; the D gene is possibly TRBD1 (6 bases). CDR3 size: 14 residues. V lost 3 bases and J lost 7, with 14 bases in between. Germline V lookup: CDR1 SGHDT, CDR2 YYEEEE. The CDR3 DNA reads as TGTGCCAGCAGCTCCAAGACAGGTTACCAGCCCCAGCATTTT. It encodes CASSSKTGYQPQHF.

The chain is built from TRBV5-1 and TRBJ2-1; the match to TRBD1 covers 9 bases. The CDR3 covers 14 residues. J was trimmed by 12 bases and V by 0 bases; bases with no gene match: 7. Germline values: CDR1 SGHRS, CDR2 YFSETQ. The CDR3 reads CASSLELPGQGQFF. The CDR3 DNA is TGCGCCAGCAGCTTGGAACTTCCGGGACAGGGGCAGTTCTTC.

The rearrangement uses TRBV30 and TRBJ1-6; tentatively, D is TRBD1 (5 bases). The CDR3 is made up of 13 amino acids. The germline V gene has CDR1 GTSNPN and CDR2 SVGIG (reference sequence). The CDR3 sequence: CAHSDTDSAPLHF. CDR3 nucleotides: TGTGCTCACTCGGACACAGATTCGGCCCCCCTCCACTTT.

For the CDR3, the DNA is TGTGCCAGCAGCCGAGCAGGGGATACCTTCTACGAGCAGTACTTC. Translated: CASSRAGDTFYEQYF. The chain joins TRBV7-8 to TRBJ2-7; D might be TRBD1 (6 bases). The CDR3 extends over 15 amino acids. Germline V gene lookup returns CDR1 SGHVS and CDR2 FQNEAQ. V dropped 5 bases and J dropped 3 bases, with 17 bases sitting between them.

The chain employs TRBV6-1 and TRBJ1-1; TRBD1 aligns across 10 bases. The CDR3 extends over 16 amino acids. Germline V gene sequence: CDR1 MNHNS, CDR2 SASEGT. V dropped 2 bases and J dropped 0; count of bases not matched to a gene: 3. The CDR3, as DNA: TGTGCCAGCAGTGAAAGACAGGGGGCCCTGAACACTGAAGCTTTCTTT. It translates to CASSERQGALNTEAFF.

V usage is TRBV11-3 and J usage is TRBJ2-3; 7 bases map to TRBD1. Germline trimming cut 1 base from V and 5 bases from J; bases unmatched to any gene: 6. Germline CDR1 is SGHNT and CDR2 is YENEEA. This CDR3 region has 15 residues. CDR3 nucleotide sequence: TGTGCCAGCAGCTTAGTCCAGGGGGTGGTAGATACGCAGTATTTT. Protein sequence: CASSLVQGVVDTQYF.

The V and J genes are TRBV28 and TRBJ1-5, with TRBD1 matching over 9 bases. V trimming: 2 bases; J trimming: 6 bases; junction bases outside the gene matches: 5. The CDR3 is made up of 15 amino acids. CDR1 MDHEN and CDR2 SYDVKM come from the germline V gene. The CDR3 sequence: CASSLPGQGAQPQHF. CDR3 DNA sequence: TGTGCCAGCAGTTTACCGGGACAGGGAGCTCAGCCCCAGCATTTT. Combining the CDR3 with reference TRBV28 and TRBJ1-5 gives the whole variable domain DVKVTQSSRYLVKRTGEKVFLECVQDMDHENMFWYRQDPGLGLRLIYFSYDVKMKEKGDIPEGYSVSREKKERFSLILESASTNQTSMYLCASSLPGQGAQPQHFGDGTRLSIL.

The chain joins TRBV28 to TRBJ2-7, with 7 bases identical to TRBD2. Germline values: CDR1 MDHEN, CDR2 SYDVKM. The CDR3 totals 15 residues. The V gene end was trimmed by 6 bases and the J gene end by 2 bases; junction bases not matched to a gene: 10. CDR3: CASRTTRERPYEQYF. CDR3 DNA: TGTGCCAGCAGGACGACGCGGGAGAGGCCCTACGAGCAGTACTTC. The full variable domain, with the rest looked up from reference TRBV28 and TRBJ2-7, is DVKVTQSSRYLVKRTGEKVFLECVQDMDHENMFWYRQDPGLGLRLIYFSYDVKMKEKGDIPEGYSVSREKKERFSLILESASTNQTSMYLCASRTTRERPYEQYFGPGTRLTVT.

The chain carries TRBV9 and TRBJ2-7; TRBD2 agrees at 10 bases. The CDR3 is 17 amino acids. V gave up 0 bases and J gave up 3 bases; unmatched junction bases: 9. The germline gives CDR1 SGDLS, CDR2 YYNGEE. DNA of the CDR3: TGTGCCAGCAGCGTAGCGTTCAGGGAGCGGGGGGGCTACGAGCAGTACTTC. This codes for CASSVAFRERGGYEQYF.

The chain is built from TRBV7-9 and TRBJ2-7, with TRBD1 identical over 9 bases. This CDR3 region has 15 residues. Germline CDR1 SEHNR, CDR2 FQNEAQ (reference sequence). V shed 4 bases and J 4 bases; nucleotides not matched to a gene: 8. The CDR3 sequence is CASSSRRTGEYEQYF. CDR3 in DNA: TGTGCCAGCAGCTCCCGCCGGACAGGGGAATACGAGCAGTACTTC.

The chain combines TRBV6-2 or TRBV6-3 with TRBJ2-7; 10 positions agree with TRBD2. CDR3 length equals 15 residues. With V trimmed by 6 bases and J by 0 bases, 5 bases remained unmatched. CDR1 MNHEY and CDR2 SVGEGT come from the germline V gene. The CDR3 DNA sequence: TGTGCCAGCAGCCTAAGCGGGAGGGGCTCCTACGAGCAGTACTTC. Encoded protein: CASSLSGRGSYEQYF.

The chain combines TRBV19 with TRBJ1-2; 8 positions match TRBD1. Germline V gene lookup returns CDR1 LNHDA and CDR2 SQIVND (reference sequence). The trim removed 6 bases at V and 2 bases at J, leaving 2 bases unmatched. The CDR3 is 13 amino acids. Here the CDR3 reads CASSRDRNYGYTF. Written as DNA, the CDR3 is TGTGCCAGTAGCAGGGACAGGAACTATGGCTACACCTTC.